This TCR beta chain is from a study of shared clonotypes between healthy human individuals. In germline, CDR1 is LNHDA, CDR2 SQIVND (reference sequence). This CDR3 has 13 residues. Trimming took off 3 bases at V and 1 base at J, with 7 bases between the two ends. The protocol was immunoSEQ multiplex PCR, while the TCRdb copy is restricted to in-frame clones and leaves out a portion. This table has some 320,000 clones, 80% to 90% appearing once. Sequencing was carried out using memory CD8+ T cells sorted from blood. Subset: CD45RO+ cells pooled with CCR7-negative TemRA cells. The source of this sequence is a man aged 18 to 29 in good health. The genes are TRBV19 and TRBJ2-7; D remains ambiguous. CDR3 sequence: CASSMALSYEQYF. In nucleotides, the CDR3 is TGTGCCAGTAGTATGGCCCTTTCCTACGAGCAGTACTTC.